This TCR beta chain was profiled in a study of blood T cell repertoires in COVID-19. TCRdb's table, derived via immunoSEQ multiplex PCR, lists solely in-frame clones and lacks some. The sample lists roughly 320,000 clones, 85% to 95% seen once, with approximately 4.1% in the top ten. This CDR3 is built from 12 residues. V lost 1 base and J 9 bases, leaving 8 bases between the germline ends. Germline lookup yields CDR1 SGHNT and CDR2 YYREEE (reference sequence). There are a few counts of this clone. The chain combines TRBV5-4 with TRBJ2-1; weak D call: TRBD1 (6 bases). The source is a woman in her 30s who had been exposed to COVID-19. The sequencing input was PBMCs or T cells enriched from blood (not recorded which). The CDR3 bases are TGTGCCAGCAGCTTGAGAGGGGGTGAGCAGTTCTTC. Residues: CASSLRGGEQFF.